Following are 27 T cell receptor beta chains from one sample sequenced in a study of OX40 agonist ivuxolimab in advanced cancers. Using immunoSEQ multiplex PCR, the repertoire was profiled, and TCRdb retains in-frame clones only, with some absent. Found here are 35,000 to 45,000 clones, approximately 90% of them singletons; the top ten hold 12% to 15%. Source: CD4+ or CD8+ T cells sorted from blood, taken in a trial of the OX40 agonist ivuxolimab. These receptors were collected from an adult with an advanced solid tumor such as melanoma, head and neck, liver or kidney cancer.

The rearrangement uses TRBV7-9 and TRBJ1-1; the D is unclear. V was trimmed by 6 bases and J by 6 bases, leaving 14 bases between them. The germline V gene encodes CDR1 SEHNR and CDR2 FQNEAQ (reference sequence). The CDR3 covers 13 residues. The CDR3 here is CASSPDGRPEAFF. The CDR3 DNA is TGTGCCAGCAGTCCTGACGGCAGGCCTGAAGCTTTCTTT.

This chain uses TRBV7-8 with TRBJ2-1, with no clear D. The CDR3 runs 14 residues. Per germline, CDR1 SGHVS and CDR2 FQNEAQ. Trimming pared 2 bases from V and 0 bases from J, leaving 5 bases between. This CDR3 is CASSLLSSYNEQFF. CDR3 nucleotide sequence: TGTGCCAGCAGCTTATTGAGCTCCTACAATGAGCAGTTCTTC.

This chain joins TRBV5-4 and TRBJ2-1, with TRBD2 identical over 11 bases. The CDR3 contains 16 residues. V lost 3 bases to trimming and J lost 8 bases; unmatched junction nucleotides: 10. Germline V gene lookup returns CDR1 SGHNT and CDR2 YYREEE (reference sequence). This CDR3 reads CASSSLAGGDFDEQFF. DNA for the CDR3: TGTGCCAGCAGCTCCTTAGCGGGGGGGGATTTCGATGAGCAGTTCTTC.

A remark on this clone: The junction and the germline gene differ at one end; a read error may be behind it. The genes are TRBV7-7 and TRBJ2-1; the match to TRBD2 covers 12 bases. This CDR3 comprises 16 residues. The germline V gene encodes CDR1 SSHAT and CDR2 FNYEAQ (reference sequence). CDR3 sequence reads: CASSLWTSGNLSEQFF. CDR3 in DNA: TGTGCTAGCAGCTTGTGGACTAGCGGGAACCTCAGTGAGCAGTTCTTC.

The chain uses TRBV28 and TRBJ1-1; 8 bases agree with TRBD1. The CDR3 spans 19 residues. Unmatched junction bases numbered 15, after V lost 3 bases and J lost 0 bases. Germline CDR1 is MDHEN and CDR2 is SYDVKM. The CDR3 coding sequence is TGTGCCAGCAGTTTTAGGGCAGGGGGCAAGAGGCTCCTGAACACTGAAGCTTTCTTT. Translating it yields CASSFRAGGKRLLNTEAFF.

Only one count was recorded for this clone. The chain recombines TRBV30 with TRBJ1-1, with D possibly matching TRBD1 (5 bases). V lost 4 bases and J lost 0, with 9 bases in between. Germline loops: CDR1 GTSNPN, CDR2 SVGIG (reference sequence). The CDR3 is made up of 13 amino acids. Written as DNA, the CDR3 is TGTGCCTGGAAGGGGCCGATGAACACTGAAGCTTTCTTT. It yields the protein CAWKGPMNTEAFF. Drawing the rest from reference TRBV30 and TRBJ1-1, the complete variable domain is SQTIHQWPATLVQPVGSPLSLECTVEGTSNPNLYWYRQAAGRGLQLLFYSVGIGQISSEVPQNLSASRPQDRQFILSSKKLLLSDSGFYLCAWKGPMNTEAFFGQGTRLTVV.

V is TRBV6-6 and J is TRBJ1-2; weak D call: TRBD1 (5 bases). V was pared by 2 bases and J by 5 bases, with 12 bases between. This CDR3 region has 14 residues. The germline CDR1 and CDR2 sequences are MNHNY and SVGAGI (reference sequence). The CDR3 DNA reads as TGTGCCAGCAGTTACGAGAGGACACGATATGGCTACACCTTC. Its translation is CASSYERTRYGYTF.

The V gene is TRBV18, the J gene TRBJ2-7; D possibly corresponds to TRBD1 (6 bases). V gave up 5 bases and J gave up 1 base, with 15 bases separating them. Germline assignment: CDR1 KGHSH and CDR2 LQKENI. The CDR3 is made up of 15 amino acids. The CDR3 loop reads CASSTAGTLSYEQYF. The CDR3 nucleotides are TGTGCCAGCTCAACCGCCGGGACACTGTCCTACGAGCAGTACTTC.

This chain joins TRBV28 and TRBJ2-7; D is unresolved. CDR3 length: 13 amino acids. Per the germline V gene, CDR1 is MDHEN and CDR2 is SYDVKM. Trimming removed 8 bases at V and 3 bases at J, with 14 bases between. The DNA for the CDR3 is TGTGCCAGCGCCGCCGACTCAGGCTACGAGCAGTACTTC. Residues: CASAADSGYEQYF.

The chain links TRBV4-3 to TRBJ2-4, with D possibly being TRBD1 or TRBD2 (6 bases each). The CDR3 has 16 amino acids. CDR1 is LGHNA, CDR2 YSLEER, per germline. V was trimmed by 0 bases and J by 8 bases, leaving 17 bases between them. This chain's CDR3 is CASSQDRVGGADIQYF. CDR3 bases: TGCGCCAGCAGCCAAGATCGGGTCGGGGGCGCGGACATTCAGTACTTC.

The gene calls are TRBV29-1 and TRBJ2-5, with D unresolved. CDR1 and CDR2 from the germline V gene are SQVTM and ANQGSEA. Trimming took 7 bases from V and 1 from J, leaving 16 bases between them. The CDR3 loop spans 14 amino acids. The CDR3 sequence is CSAREGRVQETQYF. CDR3 in DNA: TGCAGCGCCAGAGAAGGACGCGTCCAAGAGACCCAGTACTTC.

This chain links TRBV7-9 with TRBJ1-4; a possible D gene is TRBD1 (5 bases). The CDR3 consists of 13 residues. Germline loops: CDR1 SEHNR, CDR2 FQNEAQ (reference sequence). V was clipped by 1 base and J by 8 bases, with 8 bases between them. The CDR3 protein is CASSLGGGEKLFF. The CDR3 nucleotides read TGTGCCAGCAGCTTAGGGGGGGGAGAAAAACTGTTTTTT.

J is TRBJ2-3 and V is TRBV28, with 12 bases lining up with TRBD2. V dropped 5 bases and J dropped 0; count of bases not matched to a gene: 3. Germline CDR1 and CDR2: MDHEN and SYDVKM. The CDR3 covers 16 residues. The CDR3 DNA is TGTGCCAGCAGTCCACTAGCGGGAGGAAGCACAGATACGCAGTATTTT. Its translation is CASSPLAGGSTDTQYF.

The rearrangement joins TRBV19 to TRBJ2-2; 9 positions agree with TRBD2. Losses at the gene ends were 8 bases for V and 6 bases for J; bases not matched to a gene: 7. Germline V gene lookup returns CDR1 LNHDA and CDR2 SQIVND (reference sequence). The CDR3 has 14 amino acids. CDR3 region: CASGPSGIPGELFF. The CDR3 coding sequence is TGTGCCAGTGGGCCTAGCGGGATCCCCGGGGAGCTGTTTTTT.

The rearrangement joins TRBV6-5 to TRBJ2-3; D is undetermined. The CDR3 has 12 residues. In germline, CDR1 is MNHEY, CDR2 SVGAGI. V lost 6 bases, J lost 3 bases, and 7 bases lay in between. In DNA, the CDR3 is TGTGCCAGCAGGAGCCAGACAGATACGCAGTATTTT. Translated: CASRSQTDTQYF.

In nucleotides, the CDR3 is TGTGCCAGCAGCTATACGGGCTATAGCGGGAGCTCCTACAATGAGCAGTTCTTC. Amino acid sequence: CASSYTGYSGSSYNEQFF. The chain employs TRBV5-5 and TRBJ2-1, with 9 bases matching TRBD2. The CDR3 loop spans 18 amino acids. After removal of 3 bases from V and 0 bases from J, the junction contained 10 bases not matched to a gene. Germline CDR1 is SGHKS and CDR2 is YYEKEE (reference sequence).

The chain employs TRBV7-9 and TRBJ2-5; 7 nucleotides match TRBD2. The germline CDR1 and CDR2 sequences are SEHNR and FQNEAQ (reference sequence). The J segment lost 5 bases and the V segment lost 3 bases, leaving 0 bases of the junction unmatched. The CDR3 contains 12 residues. CDR3 loop: CASSFSGETQYF. The DNA for the CDR3 is TGTGCCAGCAGCTTTAGCGGGGAGACCCAGTACTTC.

This clone has just a few counts. The genes are TRBV9 and TRBJ2-2; perhaps TRBD1 as D (6 bases). The ends were cut back, 3 bases at V and 0 bases at J, with 9 bases in the middle. Germline V CDR1 and CDR2: SGDLS, YYNGEE. The CDR3 is 15 amino acids. The CDR3 loop is CASSDRTANTGELFF. As DNA, the CDR3 is TGTGCCAGCAGCGACAGGACAGCGAACACCGGGGAGCTGTTTTTT.

V usage is TRBV9 and J usage is TRBJ2-7; D unclear. V lost 0 bases, J lost 0 bases, and 4 bases lay in between. There are 13 residues in the CDR3. Looked up from germline, CDR1 is SGDLS and CDR2 is YYNGEE. For the CDR3, the DNA is TGTGCCAGCAGCGTAGGTTGCTCCTACGAGCAGTACTTC. Protein: CASSVGCSYEQYF.

The chain recombines TRBV11-3 with TRBJ1-3; D is ambiguous. The germline V gene has CDR1 SGHNT and CDR2 YENEEA. The CDR3 runs to 18 residues. Deletions cut 1 base from V and 0 bases from J, with 16 bases between. DNA of the CDR3: TGTGCCAGCAGCTTAGGCGGAGCCTATCCCATCTCTGGAAACACCATATATTTT. Translated: CASSLGGAYPISGNTIYF.

The chain recombines TRBV19 with TRBJ2-2; 7 positions match TRBD1. The trim removed 2 bases at V and 6 bases at J, leaving 3 bases unmatched. CDR3 length: 14 amino acids. Germline V gene data show CDR1 as LNHDA and CDR2 as SQIVND (reference sequence). CDR3 bases: TGTGCCAGTAGTATACAAACAGGGGCCGGGGAGCTGTTTTTT. Translated, it gives CASSIQTGAGELFF.

The chain joins TRBV7-9 to TRBJ2-7; no clear D. Trimming removed 3 bases from V and 4 bases from J, with 10 bases in between. The germline gives CDR1 SEHNR, CDR2 FQNEAQ (reference sequence). The CDR3 has 13 amino acids. The CDR3 nucleotides are TGTGCCAGCAGCTTCCCCGGGTCGTACGAGCAGTACTTC. Translation gives CASSFPGSYEQYF.

This clone was observed once. The chain employs TRBV4-2 and TRBJ2-1; 9 bases are shared with TRBD2. The CDR3 loop spans 17 amino acids. The germline CDR1 and CDR2 sequences are LGHNA and YNFKEQ. V was pared by 0 bases and J by 3 bases, with 6 bases of the junction left unmatched. The CDR3 loop is CASSQEGAGGNYNEQFF. The CDR3 DNA reads as TGTGCCAGCAGCCAAGAGGGTGCGGGAGGGAACTACAATGAGCAGTTCTTC.

The CDR3 is CASRTDGVSGRSYEQYF. For the CDR3, the DNA is TGTGCCAGCAGAACCGATGGGGTTAGCGGTAGGTCCTACGAGCAGTACTTC. This chain links TRBV27 with TRBJ2-7; D possibly corresponds to TRBD2 (6 bases). The germline V gene encodes CDR1 MNHEY and CDR2 SMNVEV (reference sequence). V shed 6 bases and J shed 1 base, with 22 bases lying between them. The CDR3 runs 17 residues.

This chain joins TRBV6-5 and TRBJ2-5; D is perhaps TRBD2 (5 bases). V was pared by 0 bases and J by 3 bases, with 11 bases between. The CDR3 is 15 amino acids. Per the germline V gene, CDR1 is MNHEY and CDR2 is SVGAGI. The CDR3 loop is CASSYSSGFKETQYF. CDR3 nucleotides: TGTGCCAGCAGTTACTCGTCGGGGTTTAAAGAGACCCAGTACTTC.

The chain uses TRBV28 and TRBJ2-7; D gene ambiguous. The CDR3 extends over 13 amino acids. In germline, CDR1 is MDHEN, CDR2 SYDVKM. Trimming stripped 8 bases from V and 4 bases from J, with 15 bases between. CDR3 amino acids: CASQKVRRYEQYF. In nucleotides, the CDR3 is TGTGCCAGCCAGAAGGTCAGACGGTACGAGCAGTACTTC. The whole variable domain, remainder taken from reference TRBV28 and TRBJ2-7, is DVKVTQSSRYLVKRTGEKVFLECVQDMDHENMFWYRQDPGLGLRLIYFSYDVKMKEKGDIPEGYSVSREKKERFSLILESASTNQTSMYLCASQKVRRYEQYFGPGTRLTVT.

Written as DNA, the CDR3 is TGCGCCAGCAGCCAAGATCTGTCCCAGGCTTCCTACGAGCAGTACTTC. Its translation is CASSQDLSQASYEQYF. The gene calls are TRBV4-1 and TRBJ2-7; D is ambiguous. The V gene lost 0 bases and the J gene lost 1 base, with 13 bases spanning the gap. The CDR3 covers 16 residues. Germline V gene sequence: CDR1 MGHRA, CDR2 YSYEKL.